This T cell receptor (beta chain) was recorded in a study of early T cells in non-severe SARS-CoV-2 infection. Each single cDNA molecule received a unique molecular identifier. TCRdb re-derived calls from the 5' RACE reads in MiXCR, one entry per CDR3 protein. The sample includes around 58,000 distinct CDR3 sequences, less than 5.5% of them seen just once. Overall study findings and caveats: There was a bias toward anti-spike CD8 responses in VDJdb matching, which missed private and CD4 specificities.

This clonotype occurred many times. Its specificity is unknown. The sequenced sample consisted of whole blood. The receptor was derived from an adult who was a healthcare worker with PCR-confirmed SARS-CoV-2 infection or an uninfected control (not recorded which).

CDR3 in DNA: TGTGCCAGCAGCTTAGGACAGGATAATTCACCCCTCCACTTT. Protein sequence: CASSLGQDNSPLHF. The chain recombines TRBV7-2 with TRBJ1-6; D is perhaps TRBD1 (6 bases). Trimming left V 1 base short and J 5 bases short, with 6 bases between. CDR1 is SGHTA and CDR2 is FQGNSA in the germline V gene. The CDR3 is 14 amino acids. The whole variable domain, filled in from reference TRBV7-2 and TRBJ1-6, reads GAGVSQSPSNKVTEKGKDVELRCDPISGHTALYWYRQSLGQGLEFLIYFQGNSAPDKSGLPSDRFSAERTGGSVSTLTIQRTQQEDSAVYLCASSLGQDNSPLHFGNGTRLTVT.